The clone carrying this T cell receptor (beta chain) was picked up many times. No antigen is known for it. This entry comes from a study of metastatic and nonmetastatic thyroid tumors. Study-level findings and limits: Across blood and tumor, TCR beta diversity in malignant thyroid tumors was reportedly significantly higher than in benign nodules.

Germline V gene lookup returns CDR1 MNHNS and CDR2 SASEGT. The CDR3 extends over 15 amino acids. Between the trimmed V and J ends, which lost 6 bases and 3 bases, there was a span of 16 bases. TCRdb re-called the PCR reads with MiXCR. This sample has about 40,000 clones, with 11% found just once. Among the patients, none had received any treatment before thyroid surgery. This TCR came from a female donor with papillary thyroid cancer or a benign thyroid nodule (not recorded which). Some clones in this sample may be carry-over from other donors' samples. Sequencing used blood. The chain carries TRBV6-1 and TRBJ2-3; D is tentatively TRBD1 or TRBD2 (5 bases each). CDR3 region: CASSDPGRVTDTQYF. DNA for the CDR3: TGTGCCAGCAGCGATCCGGGACGAGTGACAGATACGCAGTATTTT.